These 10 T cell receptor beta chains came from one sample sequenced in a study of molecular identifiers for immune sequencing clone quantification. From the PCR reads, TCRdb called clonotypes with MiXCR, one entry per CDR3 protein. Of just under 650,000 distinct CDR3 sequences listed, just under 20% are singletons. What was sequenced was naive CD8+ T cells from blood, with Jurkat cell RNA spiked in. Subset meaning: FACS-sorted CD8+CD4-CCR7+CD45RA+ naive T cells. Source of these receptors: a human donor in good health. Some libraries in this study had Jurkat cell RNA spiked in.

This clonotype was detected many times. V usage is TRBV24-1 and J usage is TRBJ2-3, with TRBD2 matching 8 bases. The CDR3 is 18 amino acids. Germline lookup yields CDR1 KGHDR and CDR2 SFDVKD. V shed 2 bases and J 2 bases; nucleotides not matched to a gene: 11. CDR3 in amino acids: CATSDSQEAGGPTDTQYF. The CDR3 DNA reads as TGTGCCACCAGTGATTCCCAGGAGGCGGGAGGACCCACAGATACGCAGTATTTT.

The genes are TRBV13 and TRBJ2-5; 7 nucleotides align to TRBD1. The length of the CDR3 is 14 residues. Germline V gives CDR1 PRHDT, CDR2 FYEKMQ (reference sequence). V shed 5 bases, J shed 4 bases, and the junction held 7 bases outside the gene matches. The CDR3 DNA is TGTGCCAGCAGCGAGGGGACAGATAGAGAGACCCAGTACTTC. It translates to CASSEGTDRETQYF. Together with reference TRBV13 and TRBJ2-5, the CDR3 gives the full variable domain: AAGVIQSPRHLIKEKRETATLKCYPIPRHDTVYWYQQGPGQDPQFLISFYEKMQSDKGSIPDRFSAQQFSDYHSELNMSSLELGDSALYFCASSEGTDRETQYFGPGTRLLVL.

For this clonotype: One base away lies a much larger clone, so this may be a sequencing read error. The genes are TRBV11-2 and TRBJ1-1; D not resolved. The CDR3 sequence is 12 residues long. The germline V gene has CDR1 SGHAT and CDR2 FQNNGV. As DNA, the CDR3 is TGTGCCAGCAGCTTAGTGGTCACTGGAGCTTTCTTT. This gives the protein CASSLVVTGAFF.

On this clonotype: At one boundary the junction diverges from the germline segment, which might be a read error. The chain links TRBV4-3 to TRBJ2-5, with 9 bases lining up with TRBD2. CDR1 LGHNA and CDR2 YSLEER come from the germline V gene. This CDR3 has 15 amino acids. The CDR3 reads CTSGSSLAGQETQYF. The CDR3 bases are TGCACCAGCGGCTCTAGCCTAGCGGGACAAGAGACCCAGTACTTC.

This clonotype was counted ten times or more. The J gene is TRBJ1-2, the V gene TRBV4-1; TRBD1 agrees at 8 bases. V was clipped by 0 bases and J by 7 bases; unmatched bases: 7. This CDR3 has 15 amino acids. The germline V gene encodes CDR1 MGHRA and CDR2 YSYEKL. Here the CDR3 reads CASSQDEGQVTGYTF. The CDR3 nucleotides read TGCGCCAGCAGCCAAGATGAGGGACAGGTCACTGGCTACACCTTC.

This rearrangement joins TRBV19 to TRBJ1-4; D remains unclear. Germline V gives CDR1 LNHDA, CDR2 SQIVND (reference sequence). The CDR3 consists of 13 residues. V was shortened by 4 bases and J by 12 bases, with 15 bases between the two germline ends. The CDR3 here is CASSTPEEEELFF. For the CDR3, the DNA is TGTGCCAGTAGTACCCCCGAGGAGGAGGAACTGTTTTTT. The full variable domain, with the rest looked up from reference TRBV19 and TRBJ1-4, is DGGITQSPKYLFRKEGQNVTLSCEQNLNHDAMYWYRQDPGQGLRLIYYSQIVNDFQKGDIAEGYSVSREKKESFPLTVTSAQKNPTAFYLCASSTPEEEELFFGSGTQLSVL.

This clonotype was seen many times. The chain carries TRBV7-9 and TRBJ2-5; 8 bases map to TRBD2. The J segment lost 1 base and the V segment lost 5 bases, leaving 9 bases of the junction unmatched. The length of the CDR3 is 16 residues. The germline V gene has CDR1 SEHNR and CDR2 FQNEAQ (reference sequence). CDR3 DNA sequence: TGTGCCAGCAGCCAGGGGCGAGCGGGAGCCCAAGAGACCCAGTACTTC. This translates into CASSQGRAGAQETQYF.

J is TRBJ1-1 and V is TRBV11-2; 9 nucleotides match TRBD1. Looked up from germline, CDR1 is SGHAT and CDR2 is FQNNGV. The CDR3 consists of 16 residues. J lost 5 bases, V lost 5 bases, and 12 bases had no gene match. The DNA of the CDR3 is TGTGCCAGCAGCCTAACCTCAGGGACAGGGAAAACTGAAGCTTTCTTT. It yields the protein CASSLTSGTGKTEAFF.

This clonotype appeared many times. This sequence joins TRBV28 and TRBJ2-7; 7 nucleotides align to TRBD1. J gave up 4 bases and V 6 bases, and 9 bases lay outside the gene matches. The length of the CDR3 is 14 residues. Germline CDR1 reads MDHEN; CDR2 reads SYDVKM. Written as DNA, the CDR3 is TGTGCCAGCAGGTCGCCGGGACAGATATACGAGCAGTACTTC. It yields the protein CASRSPGQIYEQYF.

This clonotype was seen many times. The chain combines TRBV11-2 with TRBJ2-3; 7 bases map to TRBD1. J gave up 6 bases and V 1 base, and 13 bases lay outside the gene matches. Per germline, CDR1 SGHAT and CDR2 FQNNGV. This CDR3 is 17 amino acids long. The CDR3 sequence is CASSLGLRQGRWDTQYF. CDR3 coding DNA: TGTGCCAGCAGCTTAGGCCTAAGACAGGGACGTTGGGATACGCAGTATTTT.